Sequencing of this TCR beta chain was carried out in a study of T cell repertoires in cytomegalovirus infection. Study in general: Both CMV infection and a matching HLA type were indicated by public TCR beta signatures. Study-wide points: Ex vivo responses were dominated by HLA-C-restricted CMV-specific TCR beta clonotypes. Cumulative public TCR beta family frequency identified carriers of CMV plus the relevant HLA.

This clonotype was seen a handful of times. The antigen is unknown. TCRdb re-analysed the reads in MiXCR, keeping a single row per CDR3 protein. The sample yields 740,000 or so distinct CDR3 sequences, roughly a third seen once. The CDR3 spans 16 residues. J lost 4 bases, V lost 0 bases, and 4 bases had no gene match. Germline CDR1 LGHNA, CDR2 YNFKEQ. This chain connects TRBV4-2 to TRBJ2-1; 9 bases are a match to TRBD2. This clonotype was obtained from a human donor in good health (CMV status not recorded). Some clones in this sample may be carry-over from other donors' samples. The sample comprised PBMCs. In nucleotides, the CDR3 is TGTGCCAGCAGCCAAGATCCTAGCGGGGATTACAATGAGCAGTTCTTC. Protein product: CASSQDPSGDYNEQFF.